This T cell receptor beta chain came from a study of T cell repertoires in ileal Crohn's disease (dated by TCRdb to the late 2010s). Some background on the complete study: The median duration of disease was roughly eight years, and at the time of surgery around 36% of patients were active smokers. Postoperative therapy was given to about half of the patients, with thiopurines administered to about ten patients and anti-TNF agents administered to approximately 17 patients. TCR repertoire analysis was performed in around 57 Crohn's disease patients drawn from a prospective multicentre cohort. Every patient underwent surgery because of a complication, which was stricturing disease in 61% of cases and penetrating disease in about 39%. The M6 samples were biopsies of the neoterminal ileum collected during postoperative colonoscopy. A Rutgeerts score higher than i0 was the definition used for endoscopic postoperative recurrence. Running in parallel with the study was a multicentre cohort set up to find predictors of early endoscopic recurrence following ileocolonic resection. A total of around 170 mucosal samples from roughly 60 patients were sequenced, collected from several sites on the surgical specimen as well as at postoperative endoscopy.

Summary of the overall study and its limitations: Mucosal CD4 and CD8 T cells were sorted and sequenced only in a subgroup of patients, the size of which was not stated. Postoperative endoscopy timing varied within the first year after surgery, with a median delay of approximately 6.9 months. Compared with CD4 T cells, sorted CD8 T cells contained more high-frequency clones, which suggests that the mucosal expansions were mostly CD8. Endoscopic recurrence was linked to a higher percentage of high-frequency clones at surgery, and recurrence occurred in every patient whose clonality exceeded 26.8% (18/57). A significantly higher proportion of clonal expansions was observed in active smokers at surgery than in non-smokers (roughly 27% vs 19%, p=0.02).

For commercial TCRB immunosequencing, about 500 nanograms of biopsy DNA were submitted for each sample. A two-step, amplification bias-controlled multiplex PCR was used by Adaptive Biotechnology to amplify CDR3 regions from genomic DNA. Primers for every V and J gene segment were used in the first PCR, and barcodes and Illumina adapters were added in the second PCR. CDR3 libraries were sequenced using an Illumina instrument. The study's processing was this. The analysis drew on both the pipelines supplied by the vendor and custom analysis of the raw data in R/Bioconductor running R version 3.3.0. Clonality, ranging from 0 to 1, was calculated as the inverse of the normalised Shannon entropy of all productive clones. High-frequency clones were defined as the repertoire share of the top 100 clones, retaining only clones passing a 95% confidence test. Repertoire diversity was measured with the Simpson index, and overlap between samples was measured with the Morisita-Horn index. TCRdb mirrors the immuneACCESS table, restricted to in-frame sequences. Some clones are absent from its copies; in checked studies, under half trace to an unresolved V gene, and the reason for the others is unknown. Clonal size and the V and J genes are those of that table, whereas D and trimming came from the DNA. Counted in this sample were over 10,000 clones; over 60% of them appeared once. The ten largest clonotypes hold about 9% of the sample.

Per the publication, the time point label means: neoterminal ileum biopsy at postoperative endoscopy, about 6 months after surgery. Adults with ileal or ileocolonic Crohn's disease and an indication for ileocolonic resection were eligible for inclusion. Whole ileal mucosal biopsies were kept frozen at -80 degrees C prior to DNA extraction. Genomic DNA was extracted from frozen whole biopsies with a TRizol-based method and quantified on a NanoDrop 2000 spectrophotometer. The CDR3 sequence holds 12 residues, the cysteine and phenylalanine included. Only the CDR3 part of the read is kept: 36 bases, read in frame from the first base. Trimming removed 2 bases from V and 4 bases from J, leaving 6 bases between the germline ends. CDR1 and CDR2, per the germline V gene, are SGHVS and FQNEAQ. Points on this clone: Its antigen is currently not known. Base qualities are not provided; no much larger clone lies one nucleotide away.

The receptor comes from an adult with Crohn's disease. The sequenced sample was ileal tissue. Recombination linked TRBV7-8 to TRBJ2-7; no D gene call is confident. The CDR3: CASSLSQYEQYF. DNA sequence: TGTGCCAGCAGCTTATCTCAGTACGAGCAGTACTTC.